The 18 T cell receptor beta chains presented below share a single source sample, sequenced in a study of Graves' ophthalmopathy and Graves' hyperthyroidism. The sequenced template was RNA, covering the TCR beta CDR3 region. HTBI primers were used in a first-round RT-PCR, which preceded a second-round multiplex PCR. TCRdb itself ran the multiplex PCR reads through MiXCR, one entry per CDR3 protein. The sample consists of over 500,000 distinct CDR3 sequences, approximately 22% of them appearing once. The sequenced sample consisted of peripheral blood. These TCRs come from a woman between 18 and 29 years old with stable Graves' hyperthyroidism. Some clones in this sample may be carry-over from other donors' samples.

This clonotype occurred many times. In DNA form, the CDR3 reads TGTGCCAGCAGCTTAGAAGGGACAGGGAGGCAGCCCCAGCATTTT. It translates to CASSLEGTGRQPQHF. This sequence joins TRBV11-2 and TRBJ1-5; TRBD1 matches at 9 bases. V lost 0 bases and J lost 7; bases outside the gene matches: 4. Germline CDR1 is SGHAT and CDR2 is FQNNGV. This CDR3 spans 15 amino acids.

This clonotype occurred many times. The chain uses TRBV19 and TRBJ2-7; 8 bases map to TRBD1. V gave up 2 bases and J gave up 2 bases; unmatched junction bases: 8. This CDR3 is built from 16 residues. Germline CDR1 LNHDA, CDR2 SQIVND (reference sequence). The CDR3 nucleotides are TGTGCCAGTAGTATATGGTTGCAGGGGGCAGCCTACGAGCAGTACTTC. Translated, it gives CASSIWLQGAAYEQYF.

This clonotype showed up many times. The V gene is TRBV28, the J gene TRBJ1-1, with a possible D match to TRBD1 (5 bases). There are 15 residues in the CDR3. Germline CDR1 reads MDHEN; CDR2 reads SYDVKM. Trimming removed 8 bases from V and 2 bases from J, with 18 bases in between. CDR3 protein: CASPRALADNTEAFF. CDR3 in DNA: TGTGCCAGCCCCAGGGCTTTAGCTGATAACACTGAAGCTTTCTTT.

A few counts support this clonotype. The chain has TRBV2 and TRBJ2-2; D uncertain. V dropped 2 bases and J dropped 1 base, with 5 bases sitting between them. Germline CDR1 reads SNHLY; CDR2 reads FYNNEI. This CDR3 has 14 amino acids. As DNA, the CDR3 is TGTGCCAGCAGTGAAATCGTGAACACCGGGGAGCTGTTTTTT. Translated, it gives CASSEIVNTGELFF.

The rearrangement links TRBV20-1 to TRBJ1-3, with TRBD1 as a possible D gene (6 bases). Germline loops: CDR1 DFQATT, CDR2 SNEGSKA (reference sequence). Deletions cut 1 base from V and 1 base from J, with 11 bases between. This CDR3 region has 15 residues. CDR3 amino acids: CSARVRGPSGNTIYF. The CDR3 bases are TGCAGTGCTAGAGTCAGGGGCCCGTCTGGAAACACCATATATTTT.

This clonotype was detected many times. This rearrangement joins TRBV20-1 to TRBJ1-2; 7 nucleotides align to TRBD1. The CDR3 extends over 16 amino acids. Germline V gene lookup returns CDR1 DFQATT and CDR2 SNEGSKA (reference sequence). Unmatched junction bases numbered 18, after V lost 3 bases and J lost 8 bases. CDR3 DNA sequence: TGCAGTGCTAGTGGGGACAGCAAATCGTGGCACAGCGGCTACACCTTC. Translation gives CSASGDSKSWHSGYTF.

This clonotype came up a few times. V usage is TRBV6-2 or TRBV6-3 and J usage is TRBJ2-5; D not certain. Germline lookup yields CDR1 MNHEY and CDR2 SVGEGT. V dropped 3 bases and J dropped 4 bases, with 12 bases sitting between them. The CDR3 covers 14 residues. The CDR3 DNA follows: TGTGCCAGCAGTTATGTCGCTCGCGGAGAGACCCAGTACTTC. As protein: CASSYVARGETQYF.

This clonotype has ten or more counts. This chain links TRBV12-3 or TRBV12-4 with TRBJ1-3; tentatively, D is TRBD1 (5 bases). Trimming stripped 2 bases from V and 4 bases from J, with 9 bases between. The CDR3 loop spans 14 amino acids. CDR3 nucleotide sequence: TGTGCCAGCAGTTTATCGGGGGACGGAAACACCATATATTTT. Translating gives CASSLSGDGNTIYF.

The rearrangement joins TRBV6-1 to TRBJ1-5; D gene ambiguous. In germline, CDR1 is MNHNS, CDR2 SASEGT. Trimming left V 1 base short and J 4 bases short, with 8 bases between. The CDR3 totals 14 residues. The CDR3 DNA reads as TGTGCCAGCAGTGAAGTTGGGGTTAATCAGCCCCAGCATTTT. Translated, it gives CASSEVGVNQPQHF.

This clonotype was seen many times. A much larger clone differs from this one at a single base, so this may be a read error. CDR3 loop: CASSPRTVYGYTF. The CDR3 coding sequence is TGTGCCAGCAGCCCAAGGACAGTCTATGGCTACACCTTC. The gene calls are TRBV12-3 or TRBV12-4 and TRBJ1-2; TRBD1 is a possible D gene (6 bases). This CDR3 contains 13 residues. The V end lost 6 bases, the J end lost 4 bases, and 12 bases lay between the germline ends.

This clonotype has at least ten counts. The rearrangement uses TRBV9 and TRBJ2-7; no firm D call. Deletions cut 0 bases from V and 3 bases from J, with 10 bases between. Germline CDR1 is SGDLS and CDR2 is YYNGEE. The CDR3 has 14 residues. CDR3 residues: CASSVGGEVYEQYF. The DNA of the CDR3 is TGTGCCAGCAGCGTAGGTGGTGAGGTCTACGAGCAGTACTTC.

This clonotype was recorded many times. The chain carries TRBV12-3 or TRBV12-4 and TRBJ1-5, with 7 bases lining up with TRBD1. Trimming cost V 8 bases and J 1 base; bases outside gene matches: 5. The CDR3 is 14 residues long. In nucleotides, the CDR3 is TGTGCCAGCCAAAGACAGGGAAGCAATCAGCCCCAGCATTTT. It is translated as CASQRQGSNQPQHF.

This clonotype was observed a few times. The chain combines TRBV19 with TRBJ1-1; the D is unclear. Trimming removed 3 bases from V and 0 bases from J, with 8 bases in between. Germline values: CDR1 LNHDA, CDR2 SQIVND (reference sequence). The CDR3 has 14 amino acids. CDR3 sequence reads: CASSIPGVNTEAFF. DNA of the CDR3: TGTGCCAGTAGTATCCCAGGTGTGAACACTGAAGCTTTCTTT.

This clonotype showed up many times. The V call is TRBV19, the J call TRBJ1-2; 8 bases are a match to TRBD1. The V and J ends lost 2 bases and 4 bases, in that order; junction bases with no gene match: 9. This CDR3 spans 16 amino acids. The germline V gene encodes CDR1 LNHDA and CDR2 SQIVND (reference sequence). The CDR3 nucleotides are TGTGCCAGTAGTATAAACCACCCAGGGGGCGTCTATGGCTACACCTTC. It specifies CASSINHPGGVYGYTF.

Many counts were recorded for this clonotype. The rearrangement joins TRBV28 to TRBJ1-1; the D is unclear. Between the trimmed V and J ends, which lost 11 bases and 3 bases, there was a span of 13 bases. This CDR3 has 12 amino acids. The germline V gene encodes CDR1 MDHEN and CDR2 SYDVKM. CDR3 nucleotides: TGTGCCGGCGCATTGGACGACACTGAAGCTTTCTTT. It codes for CAGALDDTEAFF.

This clonotype was observed many times. The chain has TRBV11-2 and TRBJ1-2; D gene ambiguous. With 5 bases removed from V and 0 bases from J, the gap between germline ends came to 13 bases. CDR3 length equals 15 residues. From germline, CDR1 is SGHAT and CDR2 FQNNGV. The CDR3 DNA is TGTGCCAGCAGCCAGACATATGAAGCTAACTATGGCTACACCTTC. Translated, it gives CASSQTYEANYGYTF.

This clonotype has a handful of counts. The V call is TRBV7-9, the J call TRBJ2-5, with D tentatively TRBD1 or TRBD2 (5 bases each). Per germline, CDR1 SEHNR and CDR2 FQNEAQ (reference sequence). Trimming stripped 5 bases from V and 9 bases from J, with 10 bases between. This CDR3 has 11 amino acids. The CDR3 protein is CASSPLGAQYF. CDR3 bases: TGTGCCAGCAGCCCCCTGGGGGCCCAGTACTTC.

The chain is built from TRBV28 and TRBJ2-7; D remains unclear. The CDR3 has 12 residues. CDR1 MDHEN and CDR2 SYDVKM come from the germline V gene. Trimming removed 6 bases at V and 0 bases at J, with 6 bases between. The CDR3 spells CASRAPSYEQYF. CDR3 coding DNA: TGTGCCAGCAGGGCACCCTCCTACGAGCAGTACTTC.